The following is a T cell receptor (beta chain) sequence with its context. The record originates from a study of blood T cell repertoires in COVID-19. Across the whole study: Whether acute or convalescent, the COVID-19 samples came from the United States, Italy and Spain. The cDNA or gDNA used as material had been derived from T cells, B-cell-depleted T cells, or PBMCs.

Germline V gives CDR1 SGHRS, CDR2 YFSETQ. Trimming cost V 2 bases and J 6 bases; bases outside gene matches: 1. CDR3 length equals 12 residues. In the authors' methods: From reference gene primer amplification, estimates of nucleated cell counts were derived. Sequenced by immunoSEQ multiplex PCR; TCRdb stores in-frame clones only, minus some. V and J calls and clone size are as listed in that table; D and trimming were resolved from the DNA. The sample lists 160,000 or so clones, 65% to 85% seen once, with approximately 14% in the top ten. The TCR comes from a woman older than 75 with acute or convalescent COVID-19. The sequenced material came from peripheral blood. The chain uses TRBV5-1 and TRBJ1-2, with 7 bases aligning to TRBD1. Written as DNA, the CDR3 is TGCGCCAGCAGCTTCACAGGGGATGGCTACACCTTC. Residues: CASSFTGDGYTF.